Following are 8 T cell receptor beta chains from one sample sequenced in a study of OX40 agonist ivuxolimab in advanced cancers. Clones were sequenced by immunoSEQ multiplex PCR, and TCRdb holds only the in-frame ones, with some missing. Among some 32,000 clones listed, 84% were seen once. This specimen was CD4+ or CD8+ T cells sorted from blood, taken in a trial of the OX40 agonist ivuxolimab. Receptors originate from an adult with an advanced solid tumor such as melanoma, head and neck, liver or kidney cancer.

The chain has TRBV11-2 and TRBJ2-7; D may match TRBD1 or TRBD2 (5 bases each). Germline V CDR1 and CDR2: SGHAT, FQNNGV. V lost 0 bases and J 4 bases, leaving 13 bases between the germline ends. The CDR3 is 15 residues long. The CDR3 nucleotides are TGTGCCAGCAGCTTAGATGTCGGGGCCTATTACGAGCAGTACTTC. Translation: CASSLDVGAYYEQYF.

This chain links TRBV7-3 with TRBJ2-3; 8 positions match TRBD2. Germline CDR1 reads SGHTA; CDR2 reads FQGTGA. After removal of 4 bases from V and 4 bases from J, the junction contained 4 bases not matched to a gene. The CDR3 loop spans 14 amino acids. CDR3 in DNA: TGTGCCAGCAGCTCGGGGGGGCTCGCAGATACGCAGTATTTT. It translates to CASSSGGLADTQYF. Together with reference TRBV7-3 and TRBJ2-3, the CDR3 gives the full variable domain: GAGVSQTPSNKVTEKGKYVELRCDPISGHTALYWYRQSLGQGPEFLIYFQGTGAADDSGLPNDRFFAVRPEGSVSTLKIQRTERGDSAVYLCASSSGGLADTQYFGPGTRLTVL.

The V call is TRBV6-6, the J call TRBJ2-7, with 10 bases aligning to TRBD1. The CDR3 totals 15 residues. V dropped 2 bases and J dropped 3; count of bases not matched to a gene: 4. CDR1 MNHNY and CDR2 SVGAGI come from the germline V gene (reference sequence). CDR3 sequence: CASSYAGQGIYEQYF. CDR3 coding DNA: TGTGCCAGCAGTTACGCGGGACAGGGGATCTACGAGCAGTACTTC.

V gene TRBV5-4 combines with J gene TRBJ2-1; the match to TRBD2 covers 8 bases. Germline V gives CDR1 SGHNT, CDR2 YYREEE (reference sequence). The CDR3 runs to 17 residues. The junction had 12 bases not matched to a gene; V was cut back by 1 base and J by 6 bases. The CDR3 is CASSLNPGRGFVNEQFF. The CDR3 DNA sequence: TGTGCCAGCAGCTTGAATCCCGGGAGGGGATTTGTCAATGAGCAGTTCTTC.

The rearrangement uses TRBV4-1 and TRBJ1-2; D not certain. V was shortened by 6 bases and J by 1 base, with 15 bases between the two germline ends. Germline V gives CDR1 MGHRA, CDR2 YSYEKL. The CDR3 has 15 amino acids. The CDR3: CASSSADPNNYGYTF. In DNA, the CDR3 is TGCGCCAGCAGTTCGGCGGACCCAAATAACTATGGCTACACCTTC.

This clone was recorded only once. CDR3: CASSELGGVGSYEQYF. The CDR3 DNA reads as TGTGCCAGCAGTGAATTGGGAGGGGTTGGATCCTACGAGCAGTACTTC. The chain employs TRBV6-1 and TRBJ2-7, with 7 positions matching TRBD2. The CDR3 is 16 residues long. Trimming at V came to 2 bases and at J to 1 base, leaving 8 bases not matched to a gene. The germline CDR1 and CDR2 sequences are MNHNS and SASEGT.

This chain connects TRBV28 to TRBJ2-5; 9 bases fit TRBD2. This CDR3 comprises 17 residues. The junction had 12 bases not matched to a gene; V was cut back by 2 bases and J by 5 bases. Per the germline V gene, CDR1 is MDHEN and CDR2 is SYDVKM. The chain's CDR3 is CASSLGLAGPLEETQYF. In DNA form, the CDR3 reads TGTGCCAGCAGTTTAGGTCTAGCGGGACCTCTCGAGGAGACCCAGTACTTC.

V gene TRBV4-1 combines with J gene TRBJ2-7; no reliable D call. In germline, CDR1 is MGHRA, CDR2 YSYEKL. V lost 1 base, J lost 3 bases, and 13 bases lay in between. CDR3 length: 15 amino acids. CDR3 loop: CASSQVYESFYEQYF. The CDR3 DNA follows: TGCGCCAGCAGCCAAGTGTACGAGTCTTTCTACGAGCAGTACTTC.